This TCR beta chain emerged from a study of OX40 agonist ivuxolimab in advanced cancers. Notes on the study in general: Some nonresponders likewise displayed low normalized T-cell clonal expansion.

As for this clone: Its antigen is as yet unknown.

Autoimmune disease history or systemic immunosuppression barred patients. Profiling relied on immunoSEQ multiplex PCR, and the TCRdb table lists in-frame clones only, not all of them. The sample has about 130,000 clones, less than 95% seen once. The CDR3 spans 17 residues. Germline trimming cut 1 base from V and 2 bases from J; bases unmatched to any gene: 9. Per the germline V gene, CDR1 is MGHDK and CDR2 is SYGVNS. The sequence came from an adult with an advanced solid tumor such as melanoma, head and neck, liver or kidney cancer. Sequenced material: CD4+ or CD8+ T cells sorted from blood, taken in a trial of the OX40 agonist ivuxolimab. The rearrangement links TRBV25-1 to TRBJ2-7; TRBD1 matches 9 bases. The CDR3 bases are TGTGCCAGCAGTGAATGGGGGGGGGACAGGGTACCCTACGAGCAGTACTTC. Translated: CASSEWGGDRVPYEQYF.